These T cell receptor beta chains were read from a single sample in a study of T cells expressing NK-cell markers. TCRdb reanalyzed the 5' RACE reads and collapses them to one entry per CDR3 protein, without DNA. This listing includes approximately 460,000 distinct CDR3 sequences. What was sequenced was blood T cells: a sorted CD56 or NKG2C T cell subset, CD4+ or CD8+ T cells, or bulk PBMC T cells (not recorded which). These receptors all come from a woman aged 18 to 69 in good health. Both conserved end residues are part of each CDR3.

>TRBJ1-1|14|TRBV3-1
CASSRTLTDTEAFF
>TRBJ2-1|17|TRBV20-1
CSAKDPGLAVPYNEQFF
>TRBJ1-1|14|TRBV7-2
CASSPQARNTEAFF
>TRBJ2-3|16|TRBV24-1
CATSVPRLRSTDTQYF
>TRBJ2-5|12|TRBV5-8
CASKQVGETQYF
>TRBJ1-5|16|TRBV7-2
CASSLGTTGGVQPQHF
>TRBJ1-2|14|TRBV7-9
CAINSMRGIDGYTF
>TRBJ2-5|16|TRBV7-2
CASSPPAGGASETQYF
>TRBJ2-1|14|TRBV19
CASSMGTAFIEQFF
>TRBJ2-2|15|TRBV20-1
CSARDRTEDTGELFF
>TRBJ2-3|15|TRBV12-3/TRBV12-4
CASTLTGGAWDTQYF
>TRBJ1-5|16|TRBV6-1
CASSVTDNRGNQPQHF
>TRBJ2-7|17|TRBV14
CASSPFTSGTGEYEQYF
>TRBJ2-4|14|TRBV29-1
CSVDEPGVENIQYF
>TRBJ2-7|15|TRBV6-2/TRBV6-3
CASSYGTGGYYEQYF
>TRBJ2-2|14|TRBV12-3/TRBV12-4
CASSSTGPTGELFF
>TRBJ2-5|13|TRBV12-3/TRBV12-4
CASSQTQGETQYF
>TRBJ2-5|14|TRBV5-4
CASSPGGSEETQYF
>TRBJ1-2|12|TRBV10-3
CAIMEGRNGYTF
>TRBJ2-5|16|TRBV7-9
CASSLVGGGTGETQYF
>TRBJ2-1|13|TRBV28
CASRLGTTNEQFF
>TRBJ1-5|13|TRBV27
CASSFARQGPQHF
>TRBJ1-2|14|TRBV2
CASKEGREGYGYTF
>TRBJ1-4|14|TRBV19
CATSPDRVNEKLFF
>TRBJ2-5|16|TRBV2
CASRLAGGQYQETQYF
>TRBJ1-1|13|TRBV6-2/TRBV6-3
CASSSPKNTEAFF
>TRBJ2-3|17|TRBV23-1
CASSQPRDRRGTDTQYF
>TRBJ2-6|18|TRBV27
CASSRTSGKGPGANVLTF
>TRBJ1-2|12|TRBV30
CAWDGTAYGYTF
>TRBJ2-2|14|TRBV7-2
CASSGRLVPGELFF
>TRBJ2-1|19|TRBV18
CASSRTSGGPNPSYNEQFF